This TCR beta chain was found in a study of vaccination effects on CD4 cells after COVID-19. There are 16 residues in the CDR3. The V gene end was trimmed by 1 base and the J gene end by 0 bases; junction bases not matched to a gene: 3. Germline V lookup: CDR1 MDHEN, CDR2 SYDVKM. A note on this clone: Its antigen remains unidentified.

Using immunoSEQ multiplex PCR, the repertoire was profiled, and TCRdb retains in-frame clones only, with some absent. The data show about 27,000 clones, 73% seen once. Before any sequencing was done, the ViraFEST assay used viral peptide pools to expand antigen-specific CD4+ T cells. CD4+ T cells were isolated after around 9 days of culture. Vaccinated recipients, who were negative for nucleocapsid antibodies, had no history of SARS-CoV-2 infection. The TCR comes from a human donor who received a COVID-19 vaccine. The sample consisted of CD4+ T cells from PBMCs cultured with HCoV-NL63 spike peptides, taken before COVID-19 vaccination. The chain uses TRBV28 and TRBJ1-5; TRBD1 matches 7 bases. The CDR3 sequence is CASSLLRGLSNQPQHF. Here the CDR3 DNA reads TGTGCCAGCAGTTTATTGAGGGGGCTTAGCAATCAGCCCCAGCATTTT.